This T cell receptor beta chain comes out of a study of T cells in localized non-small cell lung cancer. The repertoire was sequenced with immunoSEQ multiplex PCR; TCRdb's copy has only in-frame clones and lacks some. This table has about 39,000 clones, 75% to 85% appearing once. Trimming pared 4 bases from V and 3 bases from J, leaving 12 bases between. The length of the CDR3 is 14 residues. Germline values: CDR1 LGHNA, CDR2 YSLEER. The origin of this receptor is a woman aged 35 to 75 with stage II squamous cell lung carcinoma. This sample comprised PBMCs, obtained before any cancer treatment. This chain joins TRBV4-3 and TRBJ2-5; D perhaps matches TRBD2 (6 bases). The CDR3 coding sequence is TGCGCCAGCAGCCTTGCGCGGGGCGAAGAGACCCAGTACTTC. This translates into CASSLARGEETQYF.